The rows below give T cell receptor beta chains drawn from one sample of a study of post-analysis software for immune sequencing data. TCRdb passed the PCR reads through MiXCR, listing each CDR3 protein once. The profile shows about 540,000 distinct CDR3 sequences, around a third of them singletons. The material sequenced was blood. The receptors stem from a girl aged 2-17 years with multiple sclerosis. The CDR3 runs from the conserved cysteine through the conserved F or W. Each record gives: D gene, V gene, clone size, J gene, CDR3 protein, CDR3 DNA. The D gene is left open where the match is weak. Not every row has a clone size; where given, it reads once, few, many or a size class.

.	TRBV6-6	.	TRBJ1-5	CASSHGGAQITQHF	TGTGCCAGCAGTCACGGAGGGGCGCAGATAACCCAGCATTTT
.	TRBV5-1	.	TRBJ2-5	CASWWGGSEETQYF	TGCGCCAGTTGGTGGGGGGGCAGCGAAGAGACCCAGTACTTC
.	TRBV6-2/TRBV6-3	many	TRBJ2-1	CASSSTGYNEQFF	TGTGCCAGCAGTTCCACGGGCTACAATGAGCAGTTCTTC
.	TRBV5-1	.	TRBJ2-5	CASSSGAGQQETQYF	TGCGCCAGCAGCTCGGGGGCGGGCCAGCAAGAGACCCAGTACTTC
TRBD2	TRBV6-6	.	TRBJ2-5	CASSYWGGGQETQYF	TGTGCCAGCAGTTACTGGGGGGGGGGCCAAGAGACCCAGTACTTC
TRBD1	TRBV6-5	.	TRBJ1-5	CATKTGGSNQPQHF	TGTGCCACCAAGACAGGGGGTAGCAATCAGCCCCAGCATTTT
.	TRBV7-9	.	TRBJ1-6	CASSQGVGRGYNSPLHF	TGTGCCAGCAGCCAAGGGGTGGGCAGAGGGTATAATTCACCCCTCCACTTT
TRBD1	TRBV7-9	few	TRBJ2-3	CASSFPSTGISTDTQYF	TGTGCCAGCAGCTTCCCCTCGACAGGGATAAGCACAGATACGCAGTATTTT
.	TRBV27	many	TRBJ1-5	CASSPGLGQPQHF	TGTGCCAGCAGTCCAGGGTTGGGGCAGCCCCAGCATTTT
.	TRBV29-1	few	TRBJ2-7	CSVDTLNYEQYF	TGCAGCGTTGATACACTCAACTACGAGCAGTACTTC
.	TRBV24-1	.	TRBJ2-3	CATSDRTIFTDTQYF	TGTGCCACCAGTGATCGGACTATCTTCACAGATACGCAGTATTTT
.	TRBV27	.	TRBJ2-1	CASSSGGRGYNEQFF	TGTGCCAGCAGTTCGGGGGGCAGGGGTTACAATGAGCAGTTCTTC
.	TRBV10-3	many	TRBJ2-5	CAIMGDSGETQYF	TGTGCCATCATGGGAGATTCGGGGGAGACCCAGTACTTC
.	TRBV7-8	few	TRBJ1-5	CASSLDPPHFRGSNQPQHF	TGTGCCAGCAGCTTAGACCCCCCACATTTCCGGGGTAGCAATCAGCCCCAGCATTTT
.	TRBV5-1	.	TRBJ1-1	CASSSTDGNTVAFF	TGCGCCAGCAGCTCGACGGACGGGAACACTGTAGCTTTCTTT
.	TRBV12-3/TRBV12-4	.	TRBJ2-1	CASSPAPDEQFF	TGTGCCAGCAGCCCGGCTCCGGATGAGCAGTTCTTC
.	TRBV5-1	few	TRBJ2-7	CASSLPEESSYEQYF	TGCGCCAGCAGCTTACCAGAGGAGAGCTCCTACGAGCAGTACTTC
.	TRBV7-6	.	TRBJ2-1	CASSRAVSYNEQFF	TGTGCCAGCAGCCGGGCAGTCTCCTACAATGAGCAGTTCTTC
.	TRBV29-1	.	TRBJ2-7	CSVEEGPRQGQYF	TGCAGCGTTGAAGAGGGACCCCGGCAGGGGCAGTACTTC
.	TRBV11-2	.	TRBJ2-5	CAITNGETQYF	TGTGCCATTACGAACGGGGAGACCCAGTACTTC
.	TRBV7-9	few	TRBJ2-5	CASSLVVWGRVAKETQYF	TGTGCCAGCAGCTTAGTAGTTTGGGGACGAGTCGCGAAAGAGACCCAGTACTTC
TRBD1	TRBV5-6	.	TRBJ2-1	CASSWGTGGSPLQPYNEQFF	TGTGCCAGCAGCTGGGGGACAGGGGGCTCTCCCCTACAGCCGTACAATGAGCAGTTCTTC
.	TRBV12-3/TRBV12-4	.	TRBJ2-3	CASSSGQYTQYF	TGTGCCAGCAGTTCGGGACAATATACGCAGTATTTT
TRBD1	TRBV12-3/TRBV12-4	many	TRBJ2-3	CASSSTGADTQYF	TGTGCCAGCAGTTCGACAGGGGCAGATACGCAGTATTTT
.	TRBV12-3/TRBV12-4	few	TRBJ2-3	CASSFIQGTDTQYF	TGTGCCAGCAGTTTCATACAGGGCACAGATACGCAGTATTTT
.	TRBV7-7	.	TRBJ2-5	CASSPALLDRHRETQYF	TGTGCTAGCAGCCCTGCCTTGCTAGACCGACACAGGGAGACCCAGTACTTC